The next 9 T cell receptor beta chains were all read from a single sample in a study of T-cell reconstitution after alpha-beta-depleted transplantation in children. A TCRbeta library incorporating unique molecular identifiers was prepared. MiXCR, run by TCRdb on the PCR reads, gives a single entry per CDR3 protein. The sample comprises around 490,000 distinct CDR3 sequences, about 10% of which are singletons, and 14% rests with the top ten. Specimen: PBMCs, mostly from graft donor cells, collected 180 days after TCRalphabeta/CD19-depleted stem cell transplant. All receptors derive from a female patient aged 2-9 years who had a stem cell transplant for aplastic anemia, so the T cells may come from the graft donor.

This chain connects TRBV3-1 to TRBJ2-1; 7 bases fit TRBD1. V lost 5 bases and J lost 7; bases outside the gene matches: 8. The CDR3 length is 14 residues. The germline V gene has CDR1 LGHDT and CDR2 YNNKEL (reference sequence). The CDR3 DNA reads TGTGCCAGCAGCACCAGACAGGGTGGGAATGAGCAGTTCTTC. Protein sequence: CASSTRQGGNEQFF.

This clonotype was seen a handful of times. The V and J genes are TRBV6-5 and TRBJ2-2; TRBD1 matches 7 bases. There are 16 residues in the CDR3. Losses at the gene ends were 7 bases for V and 0 bases for J; bases not matched to a gene: 8. Germline CDR1 and CDR2: MNHEY and SVGAGI. This CDR3 reads CASTIRDRTNTGELFF. CDR3 bases: TGTGCCAGCACAATCCGGGACAGAACGAACACCGGGGAGCTGTTTTTT.

This clonotype appeared once. The chain employs TRBV4-2 and TRBJ2-2; no definite D call. The CDR3 consists of 16 residues. CDR1 and CDR2 from the germline V gene are LGHNA and YNFKEQ. Deletions cut 1 base from V and 7 bases from J, with 16 bases between. In DNA form, the CDR3 reads TGTGCCAGCAGCCAAGTACTGCTAGGCCCGGTCGGGGAGCTGTTTTTT. Residues: CASSQVLLGPVGELFF.

This clonotype appeared a few times. The rearrangement joins TRBV4-1 to TRBJ1-1; D uncertain. Germline CDR1 MGHRA, CDR2 YSYEKL. Deletions cut 0 bases from V and 4 bases from J, with 12 bases between. The CDR3 runs to 15 residues. The DNA of the CDR3 is TGCGCCAGCAGCCAAGAACGCGGCGGGCTCACTGAAGCTTTCTTT. Protein: CASSQERGGLTEAFF.

Ten or more counts support this clonotype. The chain combines TRBV11-2 with TRBJ2-1; 9 nucleotides line up with TRBD2. The CDR3 loop spans 15 amino acids. The trim removed 3 bases at V and 7 bases at J, leaving 7 bases unmatched. Germline CDR1 and CDR2: SGHAT and FQNNGV. The CDR3 reads CASSFSGRGGNEQFF. The CDR3 region has the DNA TGTGCCAGCAGCTTTAGCGGGAGAGGGGGTAATGAGCAGTTCTTC.

This chain joins TRBV7-2 and TRBJ2-7; maybe TRBD2 (5 bases). Germline CDR1 SGHTA, CDR2 FQGNSA. V gave up 8 bases and J gave up 2 bases, with 16 bases separating them. The CDR3 contains 14 residues. The CDR3 is CASGSRRAPYEQYF. CDR3 coding DNA: TGTGCCAGCGGGTCTAGGCGGGCCCCCTACGAGCAGTACTTC.

This clonotype was found a few times. CDR3 sequence reads: CSAIPTGLYEQYF. The DNA of the CDR3 is TGCAGTGCTATTCCGACAGGACTCTACGAGCAGTACTTC. This chain joins TRBV20-1 and TRBJ2-7, with D possibly being TRBD1 (6 bases). Trimming cost V 4 bases and J 3 bases, with 13 bases left between them. The CDR3 length is 13 residues. The germline V gene has CDR1 DFQATT and CDR2 SNEGSKA (reference sequence).

The sample holds a few counts of this clonotype. CDR3 region: CASSLIRNEQFF. The DNA of the CDR3 is TGTGCCAGCAGCTTAATCCGCAATGAGCAGTTCTTC. The chain employs TRBV7-6 and TRBJ2-1; D not certain. The germline V gene encodes CDR1 SGHVS and CDR2 FNYEAQ. This CDR3 is 12 amino acids long. V was trimmed by 2 bases and J by 6 bases, leaving 5 bases between them.

The rearrangement links TRBV9 to TRBJ2-2; D is perhaps TRBD1 (5 bases). The CDR3 spans 16 residues. Trimming removed 4 bases from V and 6 bases from J, with 19 bases in between. Germline V gene data show CDR1 as SGDLS and CDR2 as YYNGEE. CDR3 sequence: CASSLSGRPRAGELFF. The DNA of the CDR3 is TGTGCCAGCAGCCTATCAGGGCGGCCGCGAGCCGGGGAGCTGTTTTTT. Together with reference TRBV9 and TRBJ2-2, the CDR3 gives the full variable domain: DSGVTQTPKHLITATGQRVTLRCSPRSGDLSVYWYQQSLDQGLQFLIQYYNGEERAKGNILERFSAQQFPDLHSELNLSSLELGDSALYFCASSLSGRPRAGELFFGEGSRLTVL.